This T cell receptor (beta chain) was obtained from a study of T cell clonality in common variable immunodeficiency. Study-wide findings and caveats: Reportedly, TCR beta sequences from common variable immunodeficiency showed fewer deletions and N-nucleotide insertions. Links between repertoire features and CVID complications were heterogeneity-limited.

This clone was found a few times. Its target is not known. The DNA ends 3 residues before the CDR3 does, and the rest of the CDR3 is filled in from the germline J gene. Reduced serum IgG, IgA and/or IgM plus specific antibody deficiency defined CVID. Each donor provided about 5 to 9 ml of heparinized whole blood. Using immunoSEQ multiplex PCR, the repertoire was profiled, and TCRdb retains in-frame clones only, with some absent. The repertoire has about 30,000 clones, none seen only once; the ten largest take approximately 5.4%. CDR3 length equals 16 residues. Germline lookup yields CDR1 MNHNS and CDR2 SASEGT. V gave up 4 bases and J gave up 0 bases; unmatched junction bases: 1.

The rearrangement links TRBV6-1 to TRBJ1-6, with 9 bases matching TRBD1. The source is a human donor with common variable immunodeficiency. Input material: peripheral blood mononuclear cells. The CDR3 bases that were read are TGTGCCAGCAGTGCACAGGGGGCCTCCTATAATTCACCC. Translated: CASSAQGASYNSP. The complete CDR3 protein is CASSAQGASYNSPLHF.